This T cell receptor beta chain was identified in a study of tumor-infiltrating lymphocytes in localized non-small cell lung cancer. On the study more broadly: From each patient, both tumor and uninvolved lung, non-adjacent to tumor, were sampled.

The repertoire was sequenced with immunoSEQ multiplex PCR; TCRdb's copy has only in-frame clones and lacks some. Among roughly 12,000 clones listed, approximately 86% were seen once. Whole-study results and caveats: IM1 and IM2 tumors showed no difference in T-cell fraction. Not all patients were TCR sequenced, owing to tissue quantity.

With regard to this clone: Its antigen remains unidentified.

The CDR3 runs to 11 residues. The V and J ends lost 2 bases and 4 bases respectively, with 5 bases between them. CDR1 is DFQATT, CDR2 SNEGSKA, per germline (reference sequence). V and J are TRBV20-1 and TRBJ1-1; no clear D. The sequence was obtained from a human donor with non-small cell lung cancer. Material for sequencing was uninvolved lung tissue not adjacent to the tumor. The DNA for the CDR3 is TGCAGTGCTAGACAAGGCACTGAAGCTTTCTTT. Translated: CSARQGTEAFF.